The 28 T cell receptor beta chains below come from one sample, sequenced in a study of blood T cells in healthy people across ages. A second 7 to 11 cycle PCR used barcoded and J-beta primers. Using its own MiXCR run on the 5' RACE reads, TCRdb lists one record per CDR3 protein. The sample carries 1.5 million to 2 million distinct CDR3 sequences, around 36% recorded once. Specimen: blood. Receptor source: a woman aged 25 to 39 in good health.

The genes are TRBV27 and TRBJ2-7; a possible D gene is TRBD1 (5 bases). Germline-derived CDR1 and CDR2 are MNHEY and SMNVEV (reference sequence). The CDR3 extends over 15 amino acids. V lost 6 bases and J 4 bases, leaving 19 bases between the germline ends. This CDR3 reads CASSQVSGLPYEQYF. The CDR3 DNA reads TGTGCCAGCAGCCAAGTTTCAGGGCTCCCTTACGAGCAGTACTTC.

This clonotype was observed many times. The chain couples TRBV9 to TRBJ2-3; D is uncertain. Germline values: CDR1 SGDLS, CDR2 YYNGEE. V dropped 2 bases and J dropped 0 bases, with 7 bases sitting between them. The CDR3 is 14 amino acids. This CDR3 reads CASSVSGSTDTQYF. The CDR3 coding sequence is TGTGCCAGCAGCGTTTCCGGGAGCACAGATACGCAGTATTTT.

This clonotype came up a few times. The chain uses TRBV4-1 and TRBJ1-2; 9 bases are shared with TRBD1. V was pared by 0 bases and J by 8 bases, with 10 bases of the junction left unmatched. The CDR3 is 16 amino acids. The germline V gene has CDR1 MGHRA and CDR2 YSYEKL. The CDR3 is CASSQESATGGLGYTF. For the CDR3, the DNA is TGCGCCAGCAGCCAAGAATCAGCGACAGGGGGATTGGGCTACACCTTC.

The genes are TRBV10-3 and TRBJ2-1; 9 bases agree with TRBD2. The CDR3 has 17 amino acids. CDR1 and CDR2 from the germline V gene are ENHRY and SYGVKD. V lost 0 bases, J lost 5 bases, and 8 bases stayed unmatched. In DNA, the CDR3 is TGTGCCATCAGTGAGTCGATCCCTAGCGGGATGGACAATGAGCAGTTCTTC. This gives the protein CAISESIPSGMDNEQFF.

The rearrangement links TRBV7-2 to TRBJ2-7; possible D gene TRBD2, 6 bases. Germline loops: CDR1 SGHTA, CDR2 FQGNSA. CDR3 length equals 16 residues. V lost 1 base and J 2 bases, leaving 15 bases between the germline ends. CDR3 in amino acids: CASSLDRAGLAYEQYF. The CDR3 DNA is TGTGCCAGCAGCTTAGATAGGGCGGGATTGGCCTACGAGCAGTACTTC.

The CDR3: CSAPHGTSSYTDTQYF. CDR3 coding DNA: TGCAGTGCGCCGCATGGGACTAGCAGCTACACAGATACGCAGTATTTT. The V gene is TRBV20-1, the J gene TRBJ2-3, with 9 bases lining up with TRBD2. CDR1 and CDR2 (germline): DFQATT, SNEGSKA (reference sequence). Germline trimming cut 6 bases from V and 2 bases from J; bases unmatched to any gene: 12. CDR3 size: 16 residues.

The sample holds a few counts of this clonotype. The chain is built from TRBV13 and TRBJ2-7, with D possibly matching TRBD2 (5 bases). The CDR3 runs 16 residues. V was cut by 5 bases and J by 0 bases, with 17 bases left in between. Per the germline V gene, CDR1 is PRHDT and CDR2 is FYEKMQ (reference sequence). The CDR3 coding sequence is TGTGCCAGCAGCCCCCGGGATAGCGAGGGCTCCTACGAGCAGTACTTC. This translates into CASSPRDSEGSYEQYF.

The chain employs TRBV10-3 and TRBJ1-6; D might be TRBD1 (6 bases). V was pared by 6 bases and J by 0 bases, with 15 bases between. Germline V lookup: CDR1 ENHRY, CDR2 SYGVKD. The CDR3 extends over 17 amino acids. CDR3 in DNA: TGTGCCATCAGGGACGACAGGTTTAGCTCCTATAATTCACCCCTCCACTTT. Amino acids: CAIRDDRFSSYNSPLHF.

The sample holds a few counts of this clonotype. The chain employs TRBV20-1 and TRBJ1-4, with D uncertain. Germline V gene data show CDR1 as DFQATT and CDR2 as SNEGSKA (reference sequence). This CDR3 has 14 amino acids. V was shortened by 0 bases and J by 3 bases, with 8 bases between the two germline ends. The CDR3 nucleotides are TGCAGTGCTAGAGATCCAGCCCCTAATGAAAAACTGTTTTTT. It codes for CSARDPAPNEKLFF.

V is TRBV9 and J is TRBJ1-1; D gene uncertain. The CDR3 has 13 amino acids. Germline V CDR1 and CDR2: SGDLS, YYNGEE. The V and J ends lost 3 bases and 2 bases respectively, with 8 bases between them. The CDR3 nucleotides are TGTGCCAGCAGCGGAAGGACTAACACTGAAGCTTTCTTT. Encoded protein: CASSGRTNTEAFF.

As concerns this clonotype: It may be a read error: a sequence one base away is much more abundant. The CDR3 is CAIRGLQGIYEQYF. The CDR3, as DNA: TGTGCCATCAGGGGTCTACAGGGGATCTACGAGCAGTACTTC. The chain links TRBV10-3 to TRBJ2-7, with 7 bases fitting TRBD1. Germline V gene data show CDR1 as ENHRY and CDR2 as SYGVKD. This CDR3 region has 14 residues. V lost 6 bases to trimming and J lost 3 bases; unmatched junction nucleotides: 8.

This clonotype was detected only a few times. This chain joins TRBV10-3 and TRBJ2-7; the match to TRBD2 covers 11 bases. J gave up 3 bases and V 3 bases, and 4 bases lay outside the gene matches. CDR1 is ENHRY and CDR2 is SYGVKD in the germline V gene. The CDR3 has 15 amino acids. The chain's CDR3 is CAISDLTSGGYEQYF. CDR3 in DNA: TGTGCCATCAGTGATTTAACTAGCGGGGGCTACGAGCAGTACTTC.

This clonotype has at least ten counts. The V gene is TRBV29-1, the J gene TRBJ2-7; D unresolved. This CDR3 has 12 amino acids. In germline, CDR1 is SQVTM, CDR2 ANQGSEA. Deletions cut 2 bases from V and 2 bases from J, with 7 bases between. CDR3 DNA sequence: TGCAGCGTTGAACTACCTACCTACGAGCAGTACTTC. Translated: CSVELPTYEQYF.

This clonotype turned up a few times. This rearrangement joins TRBV3-1 to TRBJ1-1; D unclear. Per the germline V gene, CDR1 is LGHDT and CDR2 is YNNKEL (reference sequence). The length of the CDR3 is 15 residues. V lost 4 bases, J lost 0 bases, and 12 bases lay in between. CDR3 DNA sequence: TGTGCCAGCAGCCGGGCCGGCGCTGTGAACACTGAAGCTTTCTTT. Its translation is CASSRAGAVNTEAFF.

Worth noting for this clonotype: At one of its ends the junction is not consistent with the germline gene, which may arise from a read error. The chain recombines TRBV7-2 with TRBJ2-1; 10 bases agree with TRBD2. CDR3 length: 16 amino acids. Germline V gene data show CDR1 as SGHTA and CDR2 as FQGNSA. As DNA, the CDR3 is TGTGCCAGCAGCTTAGTCTTGACTAGCGGGCACAATGGGCAGTTCTTC. This sequence encodes CASSLVLTSGHNGQFF. Full variable domain (outside the CDR3, taken from reference TRBV7-2 and TRBJ2-1): GAGVSQSPSNKVTEKGKDVELRCDPISGHTALYWYRQSLGQGLEFLIYFQGNSAPDKSGLPSDRFSAERTGGSVSTLTIQRTQQEDSAVYLCASSLVLTSGHNGQFFGPGTRLTVL.

The gene calls are TRBV7-1 and TRBJ2-3; possibly TRBD2 for D (6 bases). TRBV7-1 is an ORF, with its function uncertain. There are 15 residues in the CDR3. V lost 0 bases and J 4 bases, leaving 11 bases between the germline ends. This CDR3 reads CASSSAGGPPDTQYF. For the CDR3, the DNA is TGTGCCAGCAGCTCAGCGGGAGGCCCTCCAGATACGCAGTATTTT.

Regarding this clonotype: A single base separates this from a much larger clone, so it may be a read error. The V call is TRBV7-2, the J call TRBJ2-7, with D possibly matching TRBD1 (6 bases). Germline lookup yields CDR1 SGHTA and CDR2 FQGNSA. The CDR3 runs 16 residues. The CDR3, as DNA: TGTGCCAACAGCTCCCAGGCGGGCAGGGGCACCTACGAGCAGTACTTC. This codes for CANSSQAGRGTYEQYF.

The gene calls are TRBV20-1 and TRBJ2-7; 8 bases fit TRBD2. Germline loops: CDR1 DFQATT, CDR2 SNEGSKA (reference sequence). The V segment lost 3 bases and the J segment 3 bases; nucleotides outside the gene matches: 13. The CDR3 loop spans 16 amino acids. The CDR3 region has the DNA TGCAGTGCTAGCTCCGGGAGACTAGCGCCGAACTACGAGCAGTACTTC. Translating gives CSASSGRLAPNYEQYF.

This rearrangement joins TRBV5-6 to TRBJ2-7, with 9 bases lining up with TRBD1. CDR1 is SGHDT, CDR2 YYEEEE, per germline. The CDR3 consists of 16 residues. The V gene end was trimmed by 6 bases and the J gene end by 0 bases; junction bases not matched to a gene: 10. The CDR3 reads CASTYWGTGSSYEQYF. The CDR3 DNA reads TGTGCCAGCACCTATTGGGGGACAGGGAGCTCCTACGAGCAGTACTTC.

This clonotype was observed many times. The chain combines TRBV20-1 with TRBJ2-7, with D unclear. The CDR3 has 11 residues. V gave up 6 bases and J gave up 1 base, with 7 bases separating them. The germline V gene has CDR1 DFQATT and CDR2 SNEGSKA (reference sequence). In nucleotides, the CDR3 is TGCAGTGCCGGTATATCCTACGAGCAGTACTTC. Translated: CSAGISYEQYF.

This clonotype appeared many times. The J gene is TRBJ2-7, the V gene TRBV4-1; 10 bases are shared with TRBD1. J was trimmed by 2 bases and V by 3 bases; bases with no gene match: 4. This CDR3 is built from 15 residues. Germline values: CDR1 MGHRA, CDR2 YSYEKL. CDR3 DNA: TGCGCCAGCAGCCAGTCCGGGACAGGGGCCTACGAGCAGTACTTC. Translating it yields CASSQSGTGAYEQYF.

This clonotype has at least ten counts. V usage is TRBV29-1 and J usage is TRBJ2-7, with 7 bases aligning to TRBD1. V trimming: 4 bases; J trimming: 3 bases; junction bases outside the gene matches: 9. The CDR3 has 14 amino acids. Germline lookup yields CDR1 SQVTM and CDR2 ANQGSEA. CDR3 protein: CSVGGRTGVYEQYF. The CDR3 DNA follows: TGCAGCGTTGGAGGTCGAACAGGGGTCTACGAGCAGTACTTC.

There are many counts of this clonotype. J is TRBJ1-6 and V is TRBV20-1, with D perhaps TRBD1 (5 bases). This CDR3 region has 16 residues. V was cut by 3 bases and J by 7 bases, with 19 bases left in between. Germline values: CDR1 DFQATT, CDR2 SNEGSKA (reference sequence). The CDR3 here is CSARPQGGSVNSPLHF. The CDR3 nucleotides read TGCAGTGCTAGGCCTCAGGGTGGATCAGTCAATTCACCCCTCCACTTT.

This clonotype was detected a few times. The chain carries TRBV30 and TRBJ2-5; D is undetermined. Trimming removed 3 bases from V and 5 bases from J, with 10 bases in between. CDR3 size: 12 residues. Germline CDR1 GTSNPN, CDR2 SVGIG (reference sequence). This CDR3 is CAWSIRSETQYF. In DNA, the CDR3 is TGTGCCTGGAGCATACGGTCGGAGACCCAGTACTTC.

This chain uses TRBV28 with TRBJ2-1; weak D call: TRBD1 (5 bases). Germline CDR1 reads MDHEN; CDR2 reads SYDVKM. Trimming shortened V by 8 bases and J by 5 bases, and 10 bases separated the two germline ends. The CDR3 is 12 amino acids. CDR3 nucleotide sequence: TGTGCCAGCGCCATAGGGGACAATGAGCAGTTCTTC. Amino acid sequence: CASAIGDNEQFF.

J is TRBJ1-1 and V is TRBV14; D ambiguous. V lost 4 bases, J lost 8 bases, and 17 bases lay in between. Germline lookup yields CDR1 SGHDN and CDR2 FVKESK. The CDR3 sequence is 14 residues long. Here the CDR3 reads CASSPTAGWREAFF. CDR3 in DNA: TGTGCCAGCAGCCCCACGGCCGGGTGGAGGGAAGCTTTCTTT.

This clonotype was detected ten times or more. This chain joins TRBV7-2 and TRBJ2-3, with TRBD1 matching over 7 bases. V was clipped by 2 bases and J by 11 bases; unmatched bases: 7. The CDR3 length is 13 residues. The germline CDR1 and CDR2 sequences are SGHTA and FQGNSA. The CDR3 here is CASSLNSRGLQYF. Here the CDR3 DNA reads TGTGCCAGCAGCTTAAATAGCAGGGGGTTGCAGTATTTT.

This clonotype has just one count. With a much larger clone just one base away, this may be a read error. The rearrangement links TRBV7-3 to TRBJ2-1, with 8 nucleotides matching TRBD2. Germline V gene lookup returns CDR1 SGHTA and CDR2 FQGTGA. The CDR3 loop spans 14 amino acids. The CDR3 is CAGSYGTRGDEQFF. The CDR3 DNA reads TGTGCCGGCAGCTACGGGACTAGGGGCGATGAGCAGTTCTTC.